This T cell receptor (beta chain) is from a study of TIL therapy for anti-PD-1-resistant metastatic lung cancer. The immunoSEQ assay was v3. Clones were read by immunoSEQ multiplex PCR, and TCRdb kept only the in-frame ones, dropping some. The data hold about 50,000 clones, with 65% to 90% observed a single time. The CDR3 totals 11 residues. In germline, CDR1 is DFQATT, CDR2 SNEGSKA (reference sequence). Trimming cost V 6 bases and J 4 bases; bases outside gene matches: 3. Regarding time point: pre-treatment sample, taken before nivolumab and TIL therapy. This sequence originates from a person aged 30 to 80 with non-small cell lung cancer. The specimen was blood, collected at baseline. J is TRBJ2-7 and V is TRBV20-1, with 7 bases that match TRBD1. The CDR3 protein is CSAGTDYEQYF. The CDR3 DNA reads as TGCAGTGCGGGGACAGATTACGAGCAGTACTTC.